This T cell receptor (beta chain) was identified in a study of shared clonotypes between healthy human individuals. Study context: Aged between 18 and 49, the donors were two women and a few men.

To note about this clone: Its cognate antigen is unknown.

Study-wide results and caveats: Genetic and exposure-history diversity was limited by the few donors.

Several immunoSEQ 96-well plates shared each subset's DNA, each plate a replicate. Original methodology: Because ImmunoSEQ provided only junction sequences with no quality scores, the filtering differed. Sequenced by immunoSEQ multiplex PCR; TCRdb stores in-frame clones only, minus some. V and J calls and clone size are those listed in that table; D and trimming were worked out from the DNA. Counted here are around 2.1 million clones, roughly 91% occurring once; the ten biggest clones make up roughly 1.7%. From germline, CDR1 is LNHNV and CDR2 YYDKDF (reference sequence). The CDR3 has 15 residues. Deletions cut 5 bases from V and 0 bases from J, with 11 bases between. CD8 cells regarded as naive lacked CD45RO, were positively chosen for CCR7, and omitted terminally differentiated effector memory CD45RA+ cells.

The rearrangement uses TRBV15 and TRBJ2-1; D is ambiguous. This receptor was identified in a man aged 18-30 years in good health. Some clones in this sample may be carry-over from other donors' samples. The sample was naive CD8+ T cells from PBMCs. CDR3 in amino acids: CATSPTRSSYNEQFF. CDR3 nucleotide sequence: TGTGCCACCAGCCCGACTCGGAGCTCCTACAATGAGCAGTTCTTC.